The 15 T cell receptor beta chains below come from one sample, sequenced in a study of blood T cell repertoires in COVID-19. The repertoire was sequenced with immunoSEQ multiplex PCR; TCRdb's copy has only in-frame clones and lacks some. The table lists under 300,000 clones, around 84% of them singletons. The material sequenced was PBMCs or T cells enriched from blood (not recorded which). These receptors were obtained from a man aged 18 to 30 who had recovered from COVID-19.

The CDR3 coding sequence is TGTGCCAGCAGCCAATACAGGGGGCCTAACTATGGCTACACCTTC. As protein: CASSQYRGPNYGYTF. This rearrangement joins TRBV14 to TRBJ1-2, with TRBD1 matching over 9 bases. The CDR3 runs 15 residues. From germline, CDR1 is SGHDN and CDR2 FVKESK. V dropped 2 bases and J dropped 0; count of bases not matched to a gene: 1.

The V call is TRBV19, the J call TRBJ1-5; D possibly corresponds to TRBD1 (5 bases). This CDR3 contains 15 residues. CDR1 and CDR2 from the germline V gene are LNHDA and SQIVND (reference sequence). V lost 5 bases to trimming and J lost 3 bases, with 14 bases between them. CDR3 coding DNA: TGTGCCAGTAGTTCCGGGGAGGGGATCAATCAGCCCCAGCATTTT. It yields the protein CASSSGEGINQPQHF.

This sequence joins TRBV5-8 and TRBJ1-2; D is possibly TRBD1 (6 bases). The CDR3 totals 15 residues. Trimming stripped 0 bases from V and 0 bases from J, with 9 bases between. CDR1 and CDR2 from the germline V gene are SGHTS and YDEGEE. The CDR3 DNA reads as TGTGCCAGCAGCTTGGGGGCAGGGGCTAACTATGGCTACACCTTC. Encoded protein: CASSLGAGANYGYTF.

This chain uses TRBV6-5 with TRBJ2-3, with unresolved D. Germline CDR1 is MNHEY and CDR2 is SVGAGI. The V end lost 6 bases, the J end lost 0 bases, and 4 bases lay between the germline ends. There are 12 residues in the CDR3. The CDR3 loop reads CASSKSTDTQYF. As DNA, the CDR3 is TGTGCCAGCAGCAAAAGCACAGATACGCAGTATTTT.

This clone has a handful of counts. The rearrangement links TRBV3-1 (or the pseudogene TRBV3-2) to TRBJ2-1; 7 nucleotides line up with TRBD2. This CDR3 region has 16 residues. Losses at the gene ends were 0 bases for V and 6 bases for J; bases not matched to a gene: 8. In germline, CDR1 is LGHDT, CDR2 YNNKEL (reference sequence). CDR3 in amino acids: CASSQDGGRAPNEQFF. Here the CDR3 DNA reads TGTGCCAGCAGCCAAGACGGCGGGAGAGCCCCCAATGAGCAGTTCTTC.

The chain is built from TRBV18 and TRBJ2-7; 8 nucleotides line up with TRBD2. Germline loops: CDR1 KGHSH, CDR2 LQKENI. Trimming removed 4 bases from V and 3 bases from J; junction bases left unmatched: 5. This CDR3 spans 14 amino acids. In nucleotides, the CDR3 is TGTGCCAGCTCACGGGATAGCGGGAACTACGAGCAGTACTTC. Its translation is CASSRDSGNYEQYF.

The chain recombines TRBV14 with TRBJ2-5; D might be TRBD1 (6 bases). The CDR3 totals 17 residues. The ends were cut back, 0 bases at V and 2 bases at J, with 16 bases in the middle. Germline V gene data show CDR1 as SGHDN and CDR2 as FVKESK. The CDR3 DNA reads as TGTGCCAGCAGCCAAGAATGGGGGCCGACATCTCAAGAGACCCAGTACTTC. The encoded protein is CASSQEWGPTSQETQYF.

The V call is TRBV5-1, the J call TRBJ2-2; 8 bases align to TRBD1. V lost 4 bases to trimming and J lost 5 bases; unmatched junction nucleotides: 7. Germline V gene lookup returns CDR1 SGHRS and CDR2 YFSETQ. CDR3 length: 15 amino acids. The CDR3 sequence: CASSTGQALTGELFF. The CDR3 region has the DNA TGCGCCAGCAGCACGGGACAGGCGCTGACCGGGGAGCTGTTTTTT.

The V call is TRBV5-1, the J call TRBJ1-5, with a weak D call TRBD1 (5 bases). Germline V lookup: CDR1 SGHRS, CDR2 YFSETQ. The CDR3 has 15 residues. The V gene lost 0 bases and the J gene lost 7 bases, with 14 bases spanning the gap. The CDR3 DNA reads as TGCGCCAGCAGCTTGGCCTCCGGGGGAAGCCAGCCCCAGCATTTT. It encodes CASSLASGGSQPQHF.

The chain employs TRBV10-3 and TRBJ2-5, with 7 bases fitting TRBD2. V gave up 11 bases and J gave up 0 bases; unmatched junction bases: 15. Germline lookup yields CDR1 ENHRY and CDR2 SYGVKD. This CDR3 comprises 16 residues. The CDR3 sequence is CAPMGGRLKYQETQYF. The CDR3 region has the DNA TGTGCCCCAATGGGGGGGAGACTCAAGTACCAAGAGACCCAGTACTTC.

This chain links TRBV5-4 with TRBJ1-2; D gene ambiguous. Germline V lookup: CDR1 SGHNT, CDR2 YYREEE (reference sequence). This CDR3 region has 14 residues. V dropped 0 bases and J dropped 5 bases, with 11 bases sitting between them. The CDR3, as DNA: TGTGCCAGCAGCTTGGTCGACGCGGGGTATGGCTACACCTTC. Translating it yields CASSLVDAGYGYTF.

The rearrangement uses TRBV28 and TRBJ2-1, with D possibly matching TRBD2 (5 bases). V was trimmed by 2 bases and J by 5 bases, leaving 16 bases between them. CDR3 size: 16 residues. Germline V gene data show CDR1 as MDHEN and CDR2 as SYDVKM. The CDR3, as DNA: TGTGCCAGCAGTTTAGCGCGGGCTACCAAGAACAATGAGCAGTTCTTC. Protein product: CASSLARATKNNEQFF.

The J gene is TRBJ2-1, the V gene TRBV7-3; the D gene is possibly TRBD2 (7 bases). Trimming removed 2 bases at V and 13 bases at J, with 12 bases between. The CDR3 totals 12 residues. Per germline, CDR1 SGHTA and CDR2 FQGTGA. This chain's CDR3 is CASSLSGGPQFF. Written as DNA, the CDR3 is TGTGCCAGCAGCTTATCGGGGGGCCCCCAGTTCTTC.

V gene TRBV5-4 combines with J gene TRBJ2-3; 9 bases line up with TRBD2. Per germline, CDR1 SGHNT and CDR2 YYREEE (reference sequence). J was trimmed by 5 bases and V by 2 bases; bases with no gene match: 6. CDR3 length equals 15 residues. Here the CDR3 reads CASSLAGGTRDTQYF. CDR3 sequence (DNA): TGTGCCAGCAGCTTAGCGGGGGGAACGAGAGATACGCAGTATTTT.

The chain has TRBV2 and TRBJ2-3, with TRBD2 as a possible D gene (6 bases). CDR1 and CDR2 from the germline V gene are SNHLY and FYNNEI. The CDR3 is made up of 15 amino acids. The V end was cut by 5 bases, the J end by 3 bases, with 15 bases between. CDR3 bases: TGTGCCAGCAGTTCGGCCGAGCGGGTGACAGATACGCAGTATTTT. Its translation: CASSSAERVTDTQYF.